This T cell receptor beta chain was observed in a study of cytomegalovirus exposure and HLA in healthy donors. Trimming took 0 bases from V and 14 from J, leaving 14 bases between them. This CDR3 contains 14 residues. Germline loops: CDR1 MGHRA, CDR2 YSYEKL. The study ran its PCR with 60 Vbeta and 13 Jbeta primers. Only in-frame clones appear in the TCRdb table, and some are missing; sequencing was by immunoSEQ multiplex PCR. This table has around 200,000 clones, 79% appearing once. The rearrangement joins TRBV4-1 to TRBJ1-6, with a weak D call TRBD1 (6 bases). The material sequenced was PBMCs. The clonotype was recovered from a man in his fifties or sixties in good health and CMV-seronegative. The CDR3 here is CASSQDPTGSTLHF. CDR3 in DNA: TGCGCCAGCAGCCAAGATCCGACAGGCAGCACCCTCCACTTT.